These 23 T cell receptor beta chains were all obtained from the same sample, sequenced in a study of T cells in Graves' hyperthyroidism and ophthalmopathy. What was amplified from RNA transcripts were TCR beta CDR3 regions. The HTBI primer set was used in a first-round RT-PCR of the TCR CDR3. TCRdb passed the multiplex PCR reads through MiXCR, listing each CDR3 protein once. Of a few hundred thousand distinct CDR3 sequences in the sample, roughly 15% were seen once. Sequenced material: blood. The source of these receptors is a woman between 50 and 59 years old with Graves' hyperthyroidism that later progressed to Graves' ophthalmopathy.

This rearrangement joins TRBV7-2 to TRBJ1-2; TRBD1 agrees at 8 bases. Germline CDR1 reads SGHTA; CDR2 reads FQGNSA. Trimming took 4 bases from V and 4 from J; bases not matched to a gene: 8. There are 15 residues in the CDR3. The CDR3 protein is CASSSSGTGFYGYTF. In nucleotides, the CDR3 is TGTGCCAGCAGCTCCTCCGGGACAGGCTTCTATGGCTACACCTTC.

This clonotype has ten or more counts. The rearrangement joins TRBV14 to TRBJ2-7; D is unresolved. Deletions cut 4 bases from V and 2 bases from J, with 15 bases between. This CDR3 is 15 amino acids long. CDR1 is SGHDN and CDR2 is FVKESK in the germline V gene. Written as DNA, the CDR3 is TGTGCCAGCAGCCCAGCTAGGAGCCACGCCTACGAGCAGTACTTC. Its translation is CASSPARSHAYEQYF.

This clonotype was seen only a few times. This chain joins TRBV5-1 and TRBJ2-1; 7 bases map to TRBD2. This CDR3 is 16 amino acids long. The trim removed 0 bases at V and 1 base at J, leaving 4 bases unmatched. Germline V gene sequence: CDR1 SGHRS, CDR2 YFSETQ. CDR3 sequence reads: CASSLGGGRSYNEQFF. For the CDR3, the DNA is TGCGCCAGCAGCTTGGGCGGGGGAAGGTCCTACAATGAGCAGTTCTTC.

This clonotype was counted only a few times. The chain links TRBV18 to TRBJ1-6, with 8 positions matching TRBD1. CDR3 length equals 18 residues. The V gene end was trimmed by 2 bases and the J gene end by 0 bases; junction bases not matched to a gene: 6. The germline CDR1 and CDR2 sequences are KGHSH and LQKENI. The DNA of the CDR3 is TGTGCCAGCTCACCATTCGGACAGGGAAGCTCCTATAATTCACCCCTCCACTTT. The encoded protein is CASSPFGQGSSYNSPLHF.

V gene TRBV6-2 or TRBV6-3 combines with J gene TRBJ1-4, with 9 nucleotides matching TRBD1. Per germline, CDR1 MNHEY and CDR2 SVGEGT. The CDR3 spans 13 residues. The V segment lost 10 bases and the J segment 5 bases; nucleotides outside the gene matches: 5. DNA for the CDR3: TGTGCCACAAGGGACAGGGAAAATGAAAAACTGTTTTTT. Its translation is CATRDRENEKLFF.

Ten or more counts support this clonotype. The chain couples TRBV27 to TRBJ1-1; D unresolved. This CDR3 contains 16 residues. Per germline, CDR1 MNHEY and CDR2 SMNVEV (reference sequence). Trimming took off 4 bases at V and 10 bases at J, with 25 bases between the two ends. The chain's CDR3 is CASSSLGGRALEGAFF. CDR3 nucleotide sequence: TGTGCCAGCAGTTCTCTAGGCGGGCGGGCCTTAGAGGGAGCTTTCTTT.

This clonotype has only a few counts. The rearrangement joins TRBV9 to TRBJ2-1; D may match TRBD1 or TRBD2 (5 bases each). Trimming removed 3 bases from V and 0 bases from J, with 10 bases in between. The germline gives CDR1 SGDLS, CDR2 YYNGEE. The CDR3 is 15 residues long. The CDR3 DNA reads as TGTGCCAGCAGCGCCAGAGGGGTCTCCTACAATGAGCAGTTCTTC. Its protein product is CASSARGVSYNEQFF.

This clonotype was counted at least ten times. The chain uses TRBV7-9 and TRBJ2-1; the D gene could be TRBD1 or TRBD2 (6 bases each). The V and J ends lost 3 bases and 6 bases respectively, with 30 bases between them. The CDR3 has 20 amino acids. From germline, CDR1 is SEHNR and CDR2 FQNEAQ (reference sequence). CDR3 residues: CASSFPQGRRGARGLNEQFF. For the CDR3, the DNA is TGTGCCAGCAGCTTCCCCCAGGGGCGGAGGGGGGCCCGGGGCCTCAATGAGCAGTTCTTC.

This clonotype was seen repeatedly, ten times or more. The chain links TRBV18 to TRBJ2-7; D is possibly TRBD1 (6 bases). Trimming cost V 3 bases and J 5 bases, with 8 bases left between them. Germline V CDR1 and CDR2: KGHSH, LQKENI. The CDR3 is made up of 12 amino acids. CDR3 sequence reads: CASSPGGHEQYF. In nucleotides, the CDR3 is TGTGCCAGCTCACCTGGGGGCCACGAGCAGTACTTC. Complete variable domain (other parts from reference TRBV18 and TRBJ2-7): NAGVMQNPRHLVRRRGQEARLRCSPMKGHSHVYWYRQLPEEGLKFMVYLQKENIIDESGMPKERFSAEFPKEGPSILRIQQVVRGDSAAYFCASSPGGHEQYFGPGTRLTVT.

The V call is TRBV10-3, the J call TRBJ1-2, with D unresolved. The CDR3 has 18 amino acids. V was clipped by 3 bases and J by 2 bases, with 22 bases between them. Germline-derived CDR1 and CDR2 are ENHRY and SYGVKD. CDR3 coding DNA: TGTGCCATCAGTGATCCAGGAGGAGAGGCACGTTCAAACTATGGCTACACCTTC. Protein product: CAISDPGGEARSNYGYTF.

This clonotype has ten or more counts. The chain links TRBV28 to TRBJ1-2; a weak D match, TRBD1 (6 bases). This CDR3 region has 11 residues. The germline V and J ends were trimmed by 8 bases and 8 bases, with 12 bases remaining between them. Germline V lookup: CDR1 MDHEN, CDR2 SYDVKM. This CDR3 is CASLQGRGYTF. The CDR3, as DNA: TGTGCCAGCCTACAGGGTAGGGGCTACACCTTC.

In this sample, this clonotype turned up many times. The chain uses TRBV5-1 and TRBJ2-1, with D maybe TRBD1 (6 bases). V lost 5 bases, J lost 0 bases, and 12 bases lay in between. The CDR3 is 15 amino acids. Germline V CDR1 and CDR2: SGHRS, YFSETQ. CDR3: CASRYTGSSYNEQFF. In nucleotides, the CDR3 is TGCGCCAGCAGGTATACAGGGAGCTCCTACAATGAGCAGTTCTTC.

J is TRBJ1-1 and V is TRBV3-1, with unresolved D. This CDR3 region has 12 residues. Trimming shortened V by 1 base and J by 7 bases, and 7 bases separated the two germline ends. Per the germline V gene, CDR1 is LGHDT and CDR2 is YNNKEL (reference sequence). The CDR3 bases are TGTGCCAGCAGCCAAGGGGCTGTTGAAGCTTTCTTT. Its translation: CASSQGAVEAFF.

In its sample, this clonotype was seen a few times. The chain couples TRBV7-2 to TRBJ2-5; D gene uncertain. Trimming stripped 5 bases from V and 4 bases from J, with 11 bases between. This CDR3 contains 13 residues. The germline CDR1 and CDR2 sequences are SGHTA and FQGNSA. As DNA, the CDR3 is TGTGCCAGCAGCCCGGGCCTCGGAGAGACCCAGTACTTC. This codes for CASSPGLGETQYF.

This clonotype has at least ten counts. The chain combines TRBV12-3 or TRBV12-4 with TRBJ2-3; tentative D call: TRBD1 (7 bases). The CDR3 runs to 15 residues. V was clipped by 3 bases and J by 2 bases, with 12 bases between them. CDR3 in DNA: TGTGCCAGCAGTTTGGCAGGGGGGTCCACAGATACGCAGTATTTT. Translated: CASSLAGGSTDTQYF.

Ten or more counts support this clonotype. The chain is built from TRBV20-1 and TRBJ2-3; 10 nucleotides agree with TRBD2. Germline trimming cut 2 bases from V and 3 bases from J; bases unmatched to any gene: 5. The V gene's germline CDR1 is DFQATT and CDR2 SNEGSKA (reference sequence). The CDR3 has 15 residues. CDR3 in DNA: TGCAGTGCTAGAAAAGCGGGAGGGCCAACAGATACGCAGTATTTT. Amino acids: CSARKAGGPTDTQYF.

Many counts were recorded for this clonotype. This chain uses TRBV5-5 with TRBJ2-7; perhaps TRBD1 as D (7 bases). CDR3 length equals 15 residues. Deletions cut 4 bases from V and 3 bases from J, with 17 bases between. Germline lookup yields CDR1 SGHKS and CDR2 YYEKEE (reference sequence). CDR3 sequence reads: CASSPGGGGLYEQYF. In DNA, the CDR3 is TGTGCCAGCAGCCCTGGAGGAGGGGGCCTCTACGAGCAGTACTTC. Full variable domain (remainder filled in from reference TRBV5-5 and TRBJ2-7): DAGVTQSPTHLIKTRGQQVTLRCSPISGHKSVSWYQQVLGQGPQFIFQYYEKEERGRGNFPDRFSARQFPNYSSELNVNALLLGDSALYLCASSPGGGGLYEQYFGPGTRLTVT.

The sample holds many counts of this clonotype. The V gene is TRBV28, the J gene TRBJ1-2; 9 bases map to TRBD1. V lost 6 bases to trimming and J lost 8 bases; unmatched junction nucleotides: 7. This CDR3 has 13 residues. The germline V gene encodes CDR1 MDHEN and CDR2 SYDVKM. The DNA for the CDR3 is TGTGCCAGCAGCCTAACAGGGGGCCGCGGCTACACCTTC. It encodes CASSLTGGRGYTF.

V gene TRBV15 combines with J gene TRBJ2-2, with D tentatively TRBD1 (5 bases). The CDR3 sequence is 15 residues long. Trimming left V 3 bases short and J 5 bases short, with 13 bases between. The germline V gene has CDR1 LNHNV and CDR2 YYDKDF (reference sequence). In DNA, the CDR3 is TGTGCCACCAGCAGGGAAAGACAGACTACCGGGGAGCTGTTTTTT. It yields the protein CATSRERQTTGELFF. Variable domain in full (rest from reference TRBV15 and TRBJ2-2): DAMVIQNPRYQVTQFGKPVTLSCSQTLNHNVMYWYQQKSSQAPKLLFHYYDKDFNNEADTPDNFQSRRPNTSFCFLDIRSPGLGDTAMYLCATSRERQTTGELFFGEGSRLTVL.

This clonotype appeared many times. This chain links TRBV12-3 or TRBV12-4 with TRBJ2-1; D is ambiguous. CDR3 length: 14 amino acids. Between the trimmed V and J ends, which lost 6 bases and 7 bases, there was a span of 16 bases. CDR3 amino acids: CASRFGNGLNEQFF. DNA of the CDR3: TGTGCCAGCAGGTTTGGCAACGGGTTGAATGAGCAGTTCTTC.

This clonotype showed up many times. The chain carries TRBV3-1 and TRBJ2-7; 12 bases fit TRBD2. Unmatched junction bases numbered 1, after V lost 1 base and J lost 6 bases. The CDR3 spans 14 residues. CDR1 and CDR2 from the germline V gene are LGHDT and YNNKEL (reference sequence). The CDR3 sequence is CASSQGTSGIEQYF. In nucleotides, the CDR3 is TGTGCCAGCAGCCAAGGGACTAGCGGGATCGAGCAGTACTTC.

In this sample, this clonotype turned up a few times. This chain joins TRBV20-1 and TRBJ1-5; D unclear. V lost 0 bases and J lost 5, with 8 bases in between. The CDR3 has 13 residues. Germline CDR1 and CDR2: DFQATT and SNEGSKA (reference sequence). This CDR3 is CSAREAGYQPQHF. CDR3 DNA sequence: TGCAGTGCTAGAGAAGCGGGGTATCAGCCCCAGCATTTT.

This clonotype occurred many times. The V call is TRBV3-1, the J call TRBJ2-7; D gene uncertain. The CDR3 length is 15 residues. Germline CDR1 and CDR2: LGHDT and YNNKEL (reference sequence). Trimming removed 0 bases from V and 6 bases from J, with 15 bases in between. CDR3 bases: TGTGCCAGCAGCCAAGAGTACGCTACGGTTATCGAGCAGTACTTC. This sequence encodes CASSQEYATVIEQYF.